This T cell receptor beta chain appears in the sequencing data of a study of T cell responses to AZD1222 COVID-19 vaccine. The protocol was immunoSEQ multiplex PCR, while the TCRdb copy is restricted to in-frame clones and leaves out a portion. The table shows about 140,000 clones, with roughly nine tenths occurring only once. V was pared by 1 base and J by 5 bases, with 13 bases between. Looked up from germline, CDR1 is LGHDT and CDR2 is YNNKEL (reference sequence). CDR3 length: 15 residues. Notes on the study in general: The repertoires were collected only after the peak T cell response. Among those given AZD1222, only five to seven were seropositive at baseline. Spike-specific TCR breadth and depth both grew after two AZD1222 doses.

Comments on this clone: Its antigen is unidentified.

The TCR sequence derives from an adult who received the AZD1222 COVID-19 vaccine. The V call is TRBV3-1 (or the pseudogene TRBV3-2), the J call TRBJ2-3; D is ambiguous. The input for sequencing was peripheral blood, taken 28 days after the second AZD1222 dose. CDR3 loop: CASSQVNVVGDTQYF. The CDR3 bases are TGTGCCAGCAGCCAAGTAAACGTCGTGGGAGATACGCAGTATTTT.